The 24 T cell receptor beta chains below all came from one sample that was sequenced in a study of T cell changes during pregnancy in multiple sclerosis. Sequencing was performed with immunoSEQ multiplex PCR; in TCRdb, only in-frame clones are kept and a portion is missing. In the table there are some 42,000 clones, approximately 94% of which are singletons. This sample comprised CD4+ T cells from peripheral blood mononuclear cells, obtained in the third trimester of pregnancy. The receptors stem from a female donor with multiple sclerosis, enrolled in a pregnancy study.

The gene calls are TRBV28 and TRBJ1-4; D possibly corresponds to TRBD1 (6 bases). CDR3 length: 16 amino acids. The V and J ends lost 2 bases and 7 bases respectively, with 17 bases between them. CDR1 and CDR2 (germline): MDHEN, SYDVKM. The CDR3 nucleotides are TGTGCCAGCAGTTTACCCACAGGGAGAGGGAGTGAAAAACTGTTTTTT. It codes for CASSLPTGRGSEKLFF.

This chain uses TRBV7-9 with TRBJ1-1; D gene ambiguous. Germline lookup yields CDR1 SEHNR and CDR2 FQNEAQ (reference sequence). The CDR3 extends over 15 amino acids. Trimming took off 0 bases at V and 3 bases at J, with 11 bases between the two ends. CDR3 coding DNA: TGTGCCAGCAGCTTAGCCGGCAGGCTCTACACTGAAGCTTTCTTT. It yields the protein CASSLAGRLYTEAFF.

This rearrangement joins TRBV7-8 to TRBJ2-1; tentatively, D is TRBD1 (6 bases). V lost 8 bases and J lost 8, with 16 bases in between. The germline V gene encodes CDR1 SGHVS and CDR2 FQNEAQ. The length of the CDR3 is 13 residues. The CDR3 DNA reads TGTGCCAGCGGCGAGTTCGGACAGCATGAGCAGTTCTTC. Translation gives CASGEFGQHEQFF.

The genes are TRBV21-1 and TRBJ1-1; the table calls TRBD1, which could not be checked here. TRBV21-1 corresponds to a pseudogene. CDR3 size: 14 residues. DNA of the CDR3: TGTGCCAGCACTGTGGGACACGAGAACACTGAAGCTTTCTTT. It is translated as CASTVGHENTEAFF.

The gene calls are TRBV4-2 and TRBJ1-5; D possibly corresponds to TRBD1 (5 bases). With 3 bases removed from V and 7 bases from J, the gap between germline ends came to 13 bases. Germline V gives CDR1 LGHNA, CDR2 YNFKEQ. This CDR3 has 14 amino acids. The CDR3 spells CASSQTGAEQPQHF. CDR3 nucleotide sequence: TGTGCCAGCAGCCAGACTGGGGCGGAACAGCCCCAGCATTTT.

The rearrangement joins TRBV11-2 to TRBJ2-5; TRBD2 is a possible D gene (5 bases). The CDR3 is 14 amino acids. The ends were cut back, 4 bases at V and 5 bases at J, with 14 bases in the middle. CDR1 SGHAT and CDR2 FQNNGV come from the germline V gene. The CDR3 protein is CASSSEAGGETQYF. DNA of the CDR3: TGTGCCAGCAGCTCCGAGGCAGGCGGGGAGACCCAGTACTTC.

This clone was detected a few times. This chain uses TRBV6-6 with TRBJ1-5; D gene unclear. The length of the CDR3 is 13 residues. Trimming left V 6 bases short and J 0 bases short, with 6 bases between. Germline V gives CDR1 MNHNY, CDR2 SVGAGI (reference sequence). CDR3 sequence: CASRRFSNQPQHF. The CDR3 nucleotides are TGTGCCAGCAGGAGGTTTAGCAATCAGCCCCAGCATTTT.

The chain joins TRBV5-4 to TRBJ2-1; TRBD2 is a possible D gene (6 bases). Germline lookup yields CDR1 SGHNT and CDR2 YYREEE (reference sequence). This CDR3 spans 14 amino acids. V was trimmed by 1 base and J by 8 bases, leaving 13 bases between them. The CDR3 nucleotides are TGTGCCAGCAGCTTGACACTAGCAAAGGATGAGCAGTTCTTC. The encoded protein is CASSLTLAKDEQFF.

V gene TRBV5-1 combines with J gene TRBJ1-1, with 7 bases lining up with TRBD1. Trimming cost V 4 bases and J 3 bases; bases outside gene matches: 9. The CDR3 extends over 15 amino acids. Germline loops: CDR1 SGHRS, CDR2 YFSETQ. The CDR3 loop is CASSPWTGKDTEAFF. DNA for the CDR3: TGCGCCAGCAGCCCCTGGACAGGAAAAGACACTGAAGCTTTCTTT.

The chain combines TRBV7-2 with TRBJ2-5; no reliable D call. V lost 1 base and J 2 bases, leaving 5 bases between the germline ends. This CDR3 is built from 13 residues. Germline V lookup: CDR1 SGHTA, CDR2 FQGNSA. The CDR3 loop is CASSLVSQETQYF. The CDR3 coding sequence is TGTGCCAGCAGCTTAGTCTCTCAAGAGACCCAGTACTTC.

The V call is TRBV7-2, the J call TRBJ2-1; 13 bases are a match to TRBD2. The CDR3 runs to 19 residues. Germline CDR1 is SGHTA and CDR2 is FQGNSA. The trim removed 4 bases at V and 0 bases at J, leaving 9 bases unmatched. In nucleotides, the CDR3 is TGTGCCAGCAGCTCGCCGGGACTAGCGGGGTTTACCTCCTACAATGAGCAGTTCTTC. Its translation is CASSSPGLAGFTSYNEQFF.

The gene calls are TRBV29-1 and TRBJ1-1; a weak D match, TRBD1 (5 bases). The length of the CDR3 is 12 residues. Trimming pared 4 bases from V and 2 bases from J, leaving 8 bases between. Germline V lookup: CDR1 SQVTM, CDR2 ANQGSEA. CDR3 in DNA: TGCAGCGTTGTCACAGGAAACACTGAAGCTTTCTTT. Amino acids: CSVVTGNTEAFF.

The rearrangement uses TRBV29-1 and TRBJ2-7; tentative D call: TRBD2 (6 bases). The CDR3 is 13 residues long. V lost 6 bases to trimming and J lost 0 bases, with 12 bases between them. Germline V CDR1 and CDR2: SQVTM, ANQGSEA. In DNA, the CDR3 is TGCAGCGTGGGGGGTGGAGACTCCTACGAGCAGTACTTC. Protein product: CSVGGGDSYEQYF.

The CDR3, as DNA: TGTGCCAGCAGCATACAGGGAAACACTGAAGCTTTCTTT. As protein: CASSIQGNTEAFF. This chain uses TRBV7-6 with TRBJ1-1, with a weak D call TRBD1 (6 bases). The CDR3 runs to 13 residues. Per germline, CDR1 SGHVS and CDR2 FNYEAQ. V was pared by 5 bases and J by 2 bases, with 9 bases between.

The chain employs TRBV30 and TRBJ2-2; the D gene is possibly TRBD1 (5 bases). The ends were cut back, 1 base at V and 3 bases at J, with 21 bases in the middle. The CDR3 spans 18 residues. CDR1 is GTSNPN, CDR2 SVGIG, per germline (reference sequence). The CDR3 sequence: CAWSAGPRQNPDTGELFF. CDR3 nucleotide sequence: TGTGCCTGGAGTGCCGGGCCACGACAGAACCCCGACACCGGGGAGCTGTTTTTT.

The J gene is TRBJ2-5, the V gene TRBV7-9, with 10 bases aligning to TRBD2. Trimming at V came to 4 bases and at J to 7 bases, leaving 12 bases not matched to a gene. The CDR3 extends over 16 amino acids. Germline V gives CDR1 SEHNR, CDR2 FQNEAQ (reference sequence). Written as DNA, the CDR3 is TGTGCCAGCAGCTCCGGACTAGCGGACAGAAGTGCGACCCAGTACTTC. This encodes CASSSGLADRSATQYF.

The rearrangement uses TRBV6-6 and TRBJ2-3; D ambiguous. Between the trimmed V and J ends, which lost 10 bases and 5 bases, there was a span of 16 bases. The CDR3 length is 13 residues. Germline values: CDR1 MNHNY, CDR2 SVGAGI (reference sequence). The CDR3 sequence is CATRETHGDTQYF. The CDR3, as DNA: TGTGCCACTCGAGAAACGCATGGAGATACGCAGTATTTT.

This chain connects TRBV7-7 to TRBJ1-3; D is perhaps TRBD1 (5 bases). This CDR3 has 15 amino acids. Germline values: CDR1 SSHAT, CDR2 FNYEAQ (reference sequence). Trimming removed 3 bases at V and 0 bases at J, with 9 bases between. CDR3 coding DNA: TGTGCCAGCAGCTTGGGGCCAGCCTCTGGAAACACCATATATTTT. Its protein is CASSLGPASGNTIYF.

This chain connects TRBV7-9 to TRBJ2-1, with 8 bases that match TRBD2. The CDR3 length is 15 residues. CDR1 is SEHNR and CDR2 is FQNEAQ in the germline V gene (reference sequence). J was trimmed by 6 bases and V by 4 bases; bases with no gene match: 8. CDR3 nucleotides: TGTGCCAGCAGCTATTCGGGGGGGGGCGTCAATGAGCAGTTCTTC. This codes for CASSYSGGGVNEQFF.

The chain uses TRBV18 and TRBJ1-5; a possible D gene is TRBD1 (6 bases). The CDR3 extends over 16 amino acids. V dropped 2 bases and J dropped 1 base, with 12 bases sitting between them. CDR1 KGHSH and CDR2 LQKENI come from the germline V gene. The CDR3 nucleotides are TGTGCCAGCTCACCAGTGTCGAGGGGGAGCAATCAGCCCCAGCATTTT. Its translation is CASSPVSRGSNQPQHF.

The chain carries TRBV7-9 and TRBJ1-4; D is uncertain. CDR1 SEHNR and CDR2 FQNEAQ come from the germline V gene (reference sequence). The germline V and J ends were trimmed by 1 base and 8 bases, with 8 bases remaining between them. The CDR3 is 13 residues long. DNA for the CDR3: TGTGCCAGCAGCTTAGGAGGGTACGAAAAACTGTTTTTT. Translation: CASSLGGYEKLFF.

This chain uses TRBV28 with TRBJ2-1; 11 bases are shared with TRBD2. Unmatched junction bases numbered 18, after V lost 2 bases and J lost 0 bases. The CDR3 is 22 residues long. Germline CDR1 is MDHEN and CDR2 is SYDVKM. CDR3 bases: TGTGCCAGCAGTTTAAGGCTAAGGGGACTAGCGGACCCAGAGAGCTCCTACAATGAGCAGTTCTTC. This sequence encodes CASSLRLRGLADPESSYNEQFF.

The chain uses TRBV7-9 and TRBJ1-2; 9 bases map to TRBD1. The CDR3 consists of 12 residues. The J segment lost 8 bases and the V segment lost 4 bases, leaving 2 bases of the junction unmatched. CDR1 is SEHNR, CDR2 FQNEAQ, per germline (reference sequence). CDR3 nucleotides: TGTGCCAGCAGCTCCGGACAGGGGGGCTACACCTTC. This gives the protein CASSSGQGGYTF.

The rearrangement uses TRBV7-2 and TRBJ2-1, with TRBD2 matching over 13 bases. The V gene's germline CDR1 is SGHTA and CDR2 FQGNSA. J gave up 6 bases and V 3 bases, and 5 bases lay outside the gene matches. The CDR3 totals 16 residues. Here the CDR3 DNA reads TGTGCCAGCAGCTTCAAACTAGCGGGGGGGCCCAATGAGCAGTTCTTC. This translates into CASSFKLAGGPNEQFF.